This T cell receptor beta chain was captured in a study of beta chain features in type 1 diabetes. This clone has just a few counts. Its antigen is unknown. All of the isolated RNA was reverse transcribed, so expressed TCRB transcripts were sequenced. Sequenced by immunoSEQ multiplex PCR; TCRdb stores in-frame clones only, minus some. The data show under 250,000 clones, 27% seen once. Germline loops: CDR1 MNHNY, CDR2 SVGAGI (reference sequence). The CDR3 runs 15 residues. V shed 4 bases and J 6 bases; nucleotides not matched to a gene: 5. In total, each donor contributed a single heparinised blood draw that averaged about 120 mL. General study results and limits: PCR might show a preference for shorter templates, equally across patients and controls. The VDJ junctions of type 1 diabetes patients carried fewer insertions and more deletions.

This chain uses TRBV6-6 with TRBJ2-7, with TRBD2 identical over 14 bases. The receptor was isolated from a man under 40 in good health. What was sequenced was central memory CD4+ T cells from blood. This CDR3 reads CASSWGGLAGAEQYF. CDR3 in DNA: TGTGCCAGCAGTTGGGGGGGACTAGCGGGAGCCGAGCAGTACTTC.